One sample yielded the 21 T cell receptor beta chains listed below, sequenced in a study of blood T cell repertoires in COVID-19. Only in-frame clones appear in the TCRdb table, and some are missing; sequencing was by immunoSEQ multiplex PCR. The data contain more than 85,000 clones, 72% of them seen just once; the ten biggest clones take up about 8.3%. Sequencing was done on a sample of peripheral blood. The receptors originated from an older woman with acute or convalescent COVID-19.

This clone was detected only once. CDR3 amino acids: CASSLEGLFQETQYF. For the CDR3, the DNA is TGTGCCAGCAGCTTGGAGGGTCTCTTCCAAGAGACCCAGTACTTC. The chain uses TRBV11-2 and TRBJ2-5; possibly TRBD2 for D (6 bases). V lost 3 bases to trimming and J lost 1 base, with 12 bases between them. Germline V gene sequence: CDR1 SGHAT, CDR2 FQNNGV. The CDR3 totals 15 residues.

The chain carries TRBV5-6 and TRBJ1-1, with TRBD1 identical over 9 bases. The germline gives CDR1 SGHDT, CDR2 YYEEEE. Trimming removed 6 bases from V and 2 bases from J; junction bases left unmatched: 11. This CDR3 comprises 16 residues. CDR3 amino acids: CASTSGDREGNTEAFF. The CDR3 DNA reads as TGTGCCAGCACCTCGGGGGACAGGGAGGGCAACACTGAAGCTTTCTTT.

There are a few counts of this clone. The chain joins TRBV5-1 to TRBJ2-5; 7 positions agree with TRBD2. V lost 0 bases and J lost 5; bases outside the gene matches: 10. This CDR3 has 16 residues. The germline V gene encodes CDR1 SGHRS and CDR2 YFSETQ. CDR3 in DNA: TGCGCCAGCAGCTTGGCGGCCCGGACTAGGACGGAGACCCAGTACTTC. Amino acids: CASSLAARTRTETQYF.

This clone was detected only a few times. In nucleotides, the CDR3 is TGTGCCAGCAGTCGACAGGGGCGCCTGCCCCAGCATTTT. Protein: CASSRQGRLPQHF. The chain couples TRBV27 to TRBJ1-5; 8 bases are a match to TRBD1. There are 13 residues in the CDR3. CDR1 is MNHEY and CDR2 is SMNVEV in the germline V gene (reference sequence). With 5 bases clipped from V and 9 bases from J, the junction kept 6 bases outside the gene matches.

The chain carries TRBV4-3 and TRBJ1-5, with D uncertain. V was clipped by 0 bases and J by 0 bases, with 9 bases between them. Germline values: CDR1 LGHNA, CDR2 YSLEER. This CDR3 region has 16 residues. The CDR3 protein is CASSQEAVYSNQPQHF. As DNA, the CDR3 is TGCGCCAGCAGCCAAGAGGCCGTGTATAGCAATCAGCCCCAGCATTTT.

This chain connects TRBV4-2 to TRBJ2-5, with TRBD1 matching over 7 bases. CDR3 length: 14 residues. Trimming at V came to 5 bases and at J to 3 bases, leaving 6 bases not matched to a gene. Germline CDR1 is LGHNA and CDR2 is YNFKEQ. The CDR3 reads CASSKRQGKETQYF. CDR3 nucleotide sequence: TGTGCCAGCAGCAAACGACAGGGTAAAGAGACCCAGTACTTC.

V is TRBV18 and J is TRBJ2-7, with 8 bases that match TRBD1. CDR1 and CDR2 from the germline V gene are KGHSH and LQKENI. The CDR3 contains 13 residues. V was clipped by 5 bases and J by 6 bases; unmatched bases: 6. The chain's CDR3 is CASSTVGQGEQYF. CDR3 bases: TGTGCCAGCTCAACGGTCGGACAGGGCGAGCAGTACTTC.

The chain is built from TRBV27 and TRBJ1-4, with a weak D call TRBD1 (6 bases). The CDR3 spans 13 residues. Germline V gives CDR1 MNHEY, CDR2 SMNVEV (reference sequence). The ends were cut back, 5 bases at V and 7 bases at J, with 11 bases in the middle. In nucleotides, the CDR3 is TGTGCCAGCAGTCCCCGGGACACTGAAAAACTGTTTTTT. This gives the protein CASSPRDTEKLFF.

This chain uses TRBV5-1 with TRBJ1-1; 9 bases fit TRBD1. CDR3 length: 14 residues. V lost 3 bases and J lost 1; bases outside the gene matches: 1. CDR1 is SGHRS and CDR2 is YFSETQ in the germline V gene. The DNA for the CDR3 is TGCGCCAGCAGCTGGGGACAGGGGAACACTGAAGCTTTCTTT. Its protein product is CASSWGQGNTEAFF.

The CDR3: CAWSVSTVQNEKLFF. CDR3 DNA: TGTGCCTGGAGTGTATCGACGGTACAGAATGAAAAACTGTTTTTT. The chain links TRBV30 to TRBJ1-4; no definite D call. V lost 0 bases and J lost 5, with 13 bases in between. This CDR3 contains 15 residues. Looked up from germline, CDR1 is GTSNPN and CDR2 is SVGIG (reference sequence).

J is TRBJ1-5 and V is TRBV10-3; the D gene is possibly TRBD1 (6 bases). Trimming removed 9 bases at V and 0 bases at J, with 12 bases between. The CDR3 covers 14 residues. The V gene's germline CDR1 is ENHRY and CDR2 SYGVKD. The CDR3 DNA is TGTGCCATTGCGGACAGAGTTAGCAATCAGCCCCAGCATTTT. Protein: CAIADRVSNQPQHF.

The rearrangement uses TRBV24-1 and TRBJ2-2; TRBD1 might be the D (6 bases). The CDR3 totals 14 residues. The germline V gene has CDR1 KGHDR and CDR2 SFDVKD. Deletions cut 7 bases from V and 5 bases from J, with 13 bases between. CDR3 bases: TGTGCCACCAGAGGGACAACCCTTACCGGGGAGCTGTTTTTT. Amino acids: CATRGTTLTGELFF.

This clone was found a few times. J is TRBJ2-5 and V is TRBV5-1, with D hard to call. V was clipped by 4 bases and J by 2 bases, with 15 bases between them. Germline V gene sequence: CDR1 SGHRS, CDR2 YFSETQ. The CDR3 length is 15 residues. The CDR3 sequence: CASSPDGPTQETQYF. The DNA for the CDR3 is TGCGCCAGCAGCCCGGATGGGCCTACTCAAGAGACCCAGTACTTC. Combining the CDR3 with reference TRBV5-1 and TRBJ2-5 gives the whole variable domain KAGVTQTPRYLIKTRGQQVTLSCSPISGHRSVSWYQQTPGQGLQFLFEYFSETQRNKGNFPGRFSGRQFSNSRSEMNVSTLELGDSALYLCASSPDGPTQETQYFGPGTRLLVL.

This clone was found a few times. The J gene is TRBJ1-2, the V gene TRBV9; 9 positions match TRBD1. Germline V gene sequence: CDR1 SGDLS, CDR2 YYNGEE. The ends lost 2 bases at V and 4 bases at J; junction bases unmatched: 6. The CDR3 runs to 15 residues. The CDR3 protein is CASSVTGTGLYGYTF. CDR3 coding DNA: TGTGCCAGCAGCGTTACCGGGACAGGGCTCTATGGCTACACCTTC.

V usage is TRBV30 and J usage is TRBJ1-5; the D is unclear. Deletions cut 4 bases from V and 5 bases from J, with 15 bases between. The CDR3 consists of 14 residues. CDR1 is GTSNPN, CDR2 SVGIG, per germline (reference sequence). The CDR3 DNA sequence: TGTGCCTGGAAGGAGGACGAGCCCCATCAGCCCCAGCATTTT. Encoded protein: CAWKEDEPHQPQHF.

This clone was counted between two and nine times. The V gene is TRBV5-6, the J gene TRBJ1-5; D ambiguous. Looked up from germline, CDR1 is SGHDT and CDR2 is YYEEEE. Trimming shortened V by 4 bases and J by 1 base, and 9 bases separated the two germline ends. The CDR3 has 14 amino acids. DNA of the CDR3: TGTGCCAGCAGCAGGAGGGTAAGCAATCAGCCCCAGCATTTT. It translates to CASSRRVSNQPQHF. Full variable domain (outside the CDR3, taken from reference TRBV5-6 and TRBJ1-5): DAGVTQSPTHLIKTRGQQVTLRCSPKSGHDTVSWYQQALGQGPQFIFQYYEEEERQRGNFPDRFSGHQFPNYSSELNVNALLLGDSALYLCASSRRVSNQPQHFGDGTRLSIL.

CDR3 DNA sequence: TGTGCCAGCAGCTTAACGGGGGGGAACACTGAAGCTTTCTTT. Amino acid sequence: CASSLTGGNTEAFF. The J gene is TRBJ1-1, the V gene TRBV7-2; the D gene is possibly TRBD1 (5 bases). CDR1 is SGHTA, CDR2 FQGNSA, per germline. The V end was cut by 2 bases, the J end by 1 base, with 8 bases between. The CDR3 is 14 residues long.

The V gene is TRBV30, the J gene TRBJ1-4; the match to TRBD1 covers 7 bases. This CDR3 contains 15 residues. Losses at the gene ends were 0 bases for V and 4 bases for J; bases not matched to a gene: 5. The germline V gene encodes CDR1 GTSNPN and CDR2 SVGIG (reference sequence). The DNA of the CDR3 is TGTGCCTGGAGTGTACAGGGACAGTTTAATGAAAAACTGTTTTTT. Translated: CAWSVQGQFNEKLFF.

This rearrangement joins TRBV18 to TRBJ1-3; perhaps TRBD1 as D (6 bases). V was shortened by 3 bases and J by 2 bases, with 14 bases between the two germline ends. The germline V gene has CDR1 KGHSH and CDR2 LQKENI. The CDR3 totals 16 residues. CDR3 amino acids: CASSPSRTVTGNTIYF. DNA of the CDR3: TGTGCCAGCTCACCGTCTAGGACAGTGACTGGAAACACCATATATTTT.

V and J are TRBV6-6 and TRBJ1-2; weak D call: TRBD1 (5 bases). Deletions cut 0 bases from V and 3 bases from J, with 11 bases between. This CDR3 region has 15 residues. Germline V lookup: CDR1 MNHNY, CDR2 SVGAGI (reference sequence). Here the CDR3 DNA reads TGTGCCAGCAGTTACTCGAAATCCAGGGACTATGGCTACACCTTC. Protein product: CASSYSKSRDYGYTF.

The chain couples TRBV29-1 to TRBJ1-1; a weak D match, TRBD1 (5 bases). The CDR3 runs 12 residues. Trimming removed 7 bases from V and 1 base from J, with 10 bases in between. The germline CDR1 and CDR2 sequences are SQVTM and ANQGSEA. CDR3 protein: CSANTGNTEAFF. The CDR3 bases are TGCAGCGCCAACACAGGGAACACTGAAGCTTTCTTT. Complete variable domain (other parts from reference TRBV29-1 and TRBJ1-1): SAVISQKPSRDICQRGTSLTIQCQVDSQVTMMFWYRQQPGQSLTLIATANQGSEATYESGFVIDKFPISRPNLTFSTLTVSNMSPEDSSIYLCSANTGNTEAFFGQGTRLTVV.